This T cell receptor (beta chain) appears in the sequencing data of a study of T cell responses to AZD1222 COVID-19 vaccine. About the research overall: Pooling was applied to second doses at about 4 or about 12 weeks.

Findings and caveats of the study: Dominant CD4 TCR responses targeted spike regions 160-218 and 743-854. None of the repertoires were sampled until the peak T cell response had passed. Most donors were white British, females outnumbered males, and clonal diversity was possibly underestimated.

Measured with immunoSEQ multiplex PCR; TCRdb has only the in-frame clones, and not every one. The sample lists 120,000 or so clones, approximately 87% occurring once. This CDR3 is built from 14 residues. From germline, CDR1 is SGHRS and CDR2 YFSETQ. Trimming left V 7 bases short and J 0 bases short, with 14 bases between. On this clone itself: Its antigen is unknown.

The clonotype comes from an adult in good health. The J gene is TRBJ2-7, the V gene TRBV5-1; D might be TRBD1 or TRBD2, each matching 5 bases. The specimen was peripheral blood, collected on day 0 of AZD1222 vaccination. The DNA for the CDR3 is TGCGCCAGCTTTCGGGACCCAAGCTCCTACGAGCAGTACTTC. This codes for CASFRDPSSYEQYF.